This TCR beta chain was identified during a study of T cell clones after liver transplantation (dated by TCRdb to the late 2010s). A note on the overall study: The samples were obtained from ITN030ST, a randomized trial that attempted immunosuppression withdrawal within 2 years after liver transplantation. After a pre-transplant mixed lymphocyte reaction, TCRbeta sequencing was used to pinpoint donor-reactive T cell clones, which were subsequently tracked in post-transplant blood. Third party-reactive TCRbeta sequences were also identified from pre-transplant MLRs to serve as an antigen-independent comparator for donor-reactive sequences. Of the eight recipients, a few were HCV-positive, while the remaining recipients had been transplanted for non-autoimmune, non-viral indications. The subjects received no induction therapy and were kept on standard immunosuppression until randomization at 12-24 months post-transplant. Tolerance was defined as complete immunosuppression withdrawal for at least one year with no rise in liver enzymes beyond twice the upper limit of normal. Blood samples were collected pre-transplant, pre-randomization before withdrawal, and post-randomization after either full withdrawal or failed withdrawal. A cohort of 8 liver transplant recipients was studied, of whom 3 were classified as tolerant and 5 as non-tolerant. Beyond this particular receptor, the publication reports: A greater decline was seen for donor-reactive sequences than for third party-reactive sequences, suggesting partial antigen-specific deletion unrelated to withdrawal success. Since no allograft tissue specimens were available, donor-reactive T cells may have migrated into the graft instead of being deleted. In two subjects, low numbers of available donor cells limited the measurable donor-reactive repertoire. After accounting for repertoire turnover, donor-reactive detection was significantly reduced in 7 of 8 subjects for CD4 and 8 of 8 for CD8. In most of the 8 subjects, regardless of tolerance or HCV status, circulating donor-reactive CD4 TCRbeta sequences dropped significantly post-transplant. Conclusions were preliminary, limited by small, heterogeneous patient numbers and non-standardized post-transplant time points.

Per the publication, the time point label means: pre-transplant. Thawed unstimulated PBMCs were stained for CD3, CD4 and CD8 and FACS-sorted into CD3+CD4+ and CD3+CD8+ populations. All 8 studied subjects were randomized to immunosuppression withdrawal. The Qiagen DNeasy Blood and Tissue Kit was used for isolation of genomic DNA. Looking up the germline V gene yields CDR1 SGHDT and CDR2 YYEEEE. The cysteine opens and the phenylalanine closes a CDR3 of 14 amino acids. The only DNA kept is the CDR3, 42 bases in frame from the first base. Unmatched junction bases come to 5, with V trimmed by 4 bases and J by 1 base. Frozen genomic DNA underwent high-throughput TCRbeta CDR3 sequencing by immunoSEQ, including PCR amplification, mapping, bias correction and internal controls. Regarding the original processing steps: Only productive rearrangements were retained, with each unique TCRbeta sequence defined by its CDR3 nucleotide sequence together with its V and J gene. Donor-reactive sequences required at least 5-fold expansion in CFSE-low cells versus unstimulated pre-transplant cells and at least 0.01% frequency. Minimum frequency thresholds were set for each subject on the basis of the unstimulated sample with the lowest template count, so that a detection power of at least 90% was ensured. Jensen-Shannon divergence between the top 1000 TCRbeta sequences post- versus pre-transplant served as the measure of repertoire turnover. Changes in detection of donor-reactive sequences were assessed with two-sided Fisher's exact tests. What TCRdb holds here is the immuneACCESS table cut down to in-frame rearrangements. Part of the clones is not present; checked against another copy, under half of the missing clones reflect an unresolved V gene, and the others are unexplained. V, J and clone size are taken as reported in that table, and D and trimming were inferred from the DNA itself. This sample gives 99,000 or so clones in total; 75% to 85% of them show up just once. About 1% of the sample is held by the ten biggest clonotypes.

Comments on this clone: Its antigen remains unidentified. Base qualities are not at hand, and no much larger clone is one base apart.

This TCR was sampled from a human donor who received a liver transplant. The sequencing here drew on CD4+ T cells from blood, taken before liver transplant. Here the chain combines TRBV5-6 and TRBJ2-7; 7 nucleotides in the junction match TRBD1. The CDR3 reads as follows: CASSPGTDSYEQYF. The DNA sequence is as follows: TGTGCCAGCAGCCCCGGGACAGATTCCTACGAGCAGTACTTC.